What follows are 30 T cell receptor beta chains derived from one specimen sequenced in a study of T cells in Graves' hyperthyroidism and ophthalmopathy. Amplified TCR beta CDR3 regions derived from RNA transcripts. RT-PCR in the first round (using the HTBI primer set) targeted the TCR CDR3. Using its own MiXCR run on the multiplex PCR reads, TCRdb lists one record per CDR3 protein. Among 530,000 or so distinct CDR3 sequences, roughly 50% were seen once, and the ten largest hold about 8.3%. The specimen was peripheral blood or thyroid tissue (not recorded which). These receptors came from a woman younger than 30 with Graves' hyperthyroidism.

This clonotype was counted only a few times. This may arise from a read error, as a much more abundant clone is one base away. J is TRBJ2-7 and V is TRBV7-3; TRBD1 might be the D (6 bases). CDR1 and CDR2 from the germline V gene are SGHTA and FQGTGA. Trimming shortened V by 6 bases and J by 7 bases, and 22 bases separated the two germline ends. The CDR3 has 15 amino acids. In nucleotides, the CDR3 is TGTGCCAGCAGTGAGGGAAGGCAGCCGCAGGGGGAGCAGTACTTC. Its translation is CASSEGRQPQGEQYF.

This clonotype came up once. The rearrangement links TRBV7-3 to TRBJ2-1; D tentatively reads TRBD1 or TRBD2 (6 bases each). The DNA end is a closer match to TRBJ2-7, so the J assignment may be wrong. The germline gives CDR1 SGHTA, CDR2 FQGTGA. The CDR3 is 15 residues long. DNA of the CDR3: TGTGCCAGCAGCTTAAACGTGGGGGGCTACAATGAGCAGTACTTC. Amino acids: CASSLNVGGYNEQYF.

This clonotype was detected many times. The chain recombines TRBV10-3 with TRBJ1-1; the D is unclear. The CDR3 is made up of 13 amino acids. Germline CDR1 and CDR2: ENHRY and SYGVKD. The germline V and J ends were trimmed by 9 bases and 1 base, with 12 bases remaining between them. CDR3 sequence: CAISLQENTEAFF. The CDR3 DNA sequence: TGTGCCATATCCCTTCAGGAGAACACTGAAGCTTTCTTT.

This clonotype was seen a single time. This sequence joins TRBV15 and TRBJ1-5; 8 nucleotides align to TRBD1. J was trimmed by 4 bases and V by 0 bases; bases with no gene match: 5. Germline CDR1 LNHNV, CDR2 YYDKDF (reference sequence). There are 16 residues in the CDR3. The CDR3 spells CATSRDQGAGNQPQHF. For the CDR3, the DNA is TGTGCCACCAGCAGAGATCAGGGGGCAGGAAATCAGCCCCAGCATTTT.

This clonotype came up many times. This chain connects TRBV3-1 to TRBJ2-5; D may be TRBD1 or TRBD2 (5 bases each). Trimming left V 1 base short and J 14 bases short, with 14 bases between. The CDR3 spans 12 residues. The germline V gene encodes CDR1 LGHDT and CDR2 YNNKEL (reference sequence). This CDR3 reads CASSQGGRQSYF. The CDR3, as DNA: TGTGCCAGCAGCCAAGGAGGGCGACAGAGCTACTTC.

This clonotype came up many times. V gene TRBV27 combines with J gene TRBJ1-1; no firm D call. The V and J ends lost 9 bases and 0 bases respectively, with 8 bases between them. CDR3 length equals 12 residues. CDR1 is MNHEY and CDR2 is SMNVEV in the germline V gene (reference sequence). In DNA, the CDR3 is TGTGCCAGTTCTCGGGTGAACACTGAAGCTTTCTTT. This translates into CASSRVNTEAFF.

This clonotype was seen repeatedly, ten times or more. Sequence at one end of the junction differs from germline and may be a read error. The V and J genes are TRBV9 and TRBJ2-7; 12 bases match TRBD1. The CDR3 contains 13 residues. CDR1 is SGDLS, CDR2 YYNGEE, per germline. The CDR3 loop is CAGRDRGRYEQYF. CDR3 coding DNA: TGTGCCGGCAGGGACAGGGGGCGCTACGAGCAGTACTTC.

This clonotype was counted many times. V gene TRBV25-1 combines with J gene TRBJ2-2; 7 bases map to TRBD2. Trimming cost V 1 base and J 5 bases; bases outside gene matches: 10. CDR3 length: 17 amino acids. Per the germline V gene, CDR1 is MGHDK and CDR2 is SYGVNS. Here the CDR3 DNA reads TGTGCCAGCAGTGAATCCCCCCTAGCGGAACTGACCGGGGAGCTGTTTTTT. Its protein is CASSESPLAELTGELFF.

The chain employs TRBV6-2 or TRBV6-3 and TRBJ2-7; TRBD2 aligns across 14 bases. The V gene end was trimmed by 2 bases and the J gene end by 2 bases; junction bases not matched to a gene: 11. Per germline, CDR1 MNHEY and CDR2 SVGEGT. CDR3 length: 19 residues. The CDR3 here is CASSYPRTAGLAGAYEQYF. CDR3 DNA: TGTGCCAGCAGTTACCCTCGGACAGCGGGACTAGCGGGGGCCTACGAGCAGTACTTC.

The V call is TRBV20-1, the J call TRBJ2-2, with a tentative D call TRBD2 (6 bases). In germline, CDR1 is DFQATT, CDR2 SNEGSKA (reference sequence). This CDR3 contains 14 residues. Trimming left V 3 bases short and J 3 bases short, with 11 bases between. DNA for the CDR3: TGCAGTGCTAGGGAGGGAGGCGACACCGGGGAGCTGTTTTTT. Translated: CSAREGGDTGELFF.

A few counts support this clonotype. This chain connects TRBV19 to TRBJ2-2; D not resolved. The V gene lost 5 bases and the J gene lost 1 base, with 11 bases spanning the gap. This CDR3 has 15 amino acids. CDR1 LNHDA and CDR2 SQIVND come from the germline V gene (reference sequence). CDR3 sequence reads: CASSSNRLNTGELFF. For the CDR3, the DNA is TGTGCCAGTAGTTCAAACAGATTGAACACCGGGGAGCTGTTTTTT. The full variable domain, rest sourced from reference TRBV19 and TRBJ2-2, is DGGITQSPKYLFRKEGQNVTLSCEQNLNHDAMYWYRQDPGQGLRLIYYSQIVNDFQKGDIAEGYSVSREKKESFPLTVTSAQKNPTAFYLCASSSNRLNTGELFFGEGSRLTVL.

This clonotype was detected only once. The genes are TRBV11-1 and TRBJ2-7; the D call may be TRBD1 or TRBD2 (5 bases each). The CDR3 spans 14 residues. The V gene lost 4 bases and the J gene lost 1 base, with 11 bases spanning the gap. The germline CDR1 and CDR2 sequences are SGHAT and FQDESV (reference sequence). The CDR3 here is CASSYSEGSYEQYF. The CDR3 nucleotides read TGTGCCAGCAGCTATAGCGAGGGGTCCTACGAGCAGTACTTC.

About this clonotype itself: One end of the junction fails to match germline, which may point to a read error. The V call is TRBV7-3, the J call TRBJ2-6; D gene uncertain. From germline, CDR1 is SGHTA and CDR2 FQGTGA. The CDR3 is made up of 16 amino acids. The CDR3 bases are TGCGCCAGCAGCCAAGATTTCATCTCTGGGGTCAACGTCCTGACTTTC. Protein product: CASSQDFISGVNVLTF.

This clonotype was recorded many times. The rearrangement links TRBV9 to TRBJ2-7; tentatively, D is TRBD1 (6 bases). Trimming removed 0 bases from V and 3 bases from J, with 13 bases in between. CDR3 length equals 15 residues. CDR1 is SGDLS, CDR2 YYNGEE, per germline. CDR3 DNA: TGTGCCAGCAGCGTAGCTGGGACAACCCACTACGAGCAGTACTTC. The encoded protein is CASSVAGTTHYEQYF.

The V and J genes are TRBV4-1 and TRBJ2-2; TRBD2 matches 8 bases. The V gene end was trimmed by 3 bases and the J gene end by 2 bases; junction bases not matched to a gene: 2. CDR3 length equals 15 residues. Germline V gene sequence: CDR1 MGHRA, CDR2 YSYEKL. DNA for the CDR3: TGCGCCAGCAGCCAGGGACTAGATAACACCGGGGAGCTGTTTTTT. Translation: CASSQGLDNTGELFF.

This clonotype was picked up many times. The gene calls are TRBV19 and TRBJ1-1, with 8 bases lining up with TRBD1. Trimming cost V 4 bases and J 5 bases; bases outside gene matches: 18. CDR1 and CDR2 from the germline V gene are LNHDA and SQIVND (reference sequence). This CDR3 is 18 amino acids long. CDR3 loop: CASSNERWTGNLETEAFF. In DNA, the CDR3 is TGTGCCAGTAGTAATGAACGCTGGACAGGGAATTTAGAAACTGAAGCTTTCTTT.

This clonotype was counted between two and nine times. This CDR3 is CASSLKGGDYGYTF. The CDR3 coding sequence is TGTGCCAGCAGTTTAAAAGGGGGGGACTATGGCTACACCTTC. The chain employs TRBV27 and TRBJ1-2; perhaps TRBD1 as D (6 bases). The V end was cut by 2 bases, the J end by 3 bases, with 10 bases between. This CDR3 has 14 amino acids. Per the germline V gene, CDR1 is MNHEY and CDR2 is SMNVEV (reference sequence).

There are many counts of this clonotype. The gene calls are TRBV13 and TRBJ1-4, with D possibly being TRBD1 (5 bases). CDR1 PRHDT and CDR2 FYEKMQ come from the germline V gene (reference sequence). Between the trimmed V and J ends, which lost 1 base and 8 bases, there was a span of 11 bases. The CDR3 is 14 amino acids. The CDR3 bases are TGTGCCAGCAGCTTAGATGGGGGAGTGGAAAAACTGTTTTTT. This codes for CASSLDGGVEKLFF.

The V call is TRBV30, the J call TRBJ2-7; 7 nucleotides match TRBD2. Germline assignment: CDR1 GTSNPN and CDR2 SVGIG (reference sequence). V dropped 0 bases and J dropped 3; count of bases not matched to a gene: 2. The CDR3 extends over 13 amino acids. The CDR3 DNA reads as TGTGCCTGGAGTGTACCGGGGGGCTACGAGCAGTACTTC. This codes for CAWSVPGGYEQYF. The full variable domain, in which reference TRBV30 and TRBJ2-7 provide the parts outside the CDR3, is SQTIHQWPATLVQPVGSPLSLECTVEGTSNPNLYWYRQAAGRGLQLLFYSVGIGQISSEVPQNLSASRPQDRQFILSSKKLLLSDSGFYLCAWSVPGGYEQYFGPGTRLTVT.

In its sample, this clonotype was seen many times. CDR3 DNA sequence: TGTGCCAGCAGCTTATTCTCCTTGACGCGGGAGGCCAACTACGAGCAGTACTTC. Protein: CASSLFSLTREANYEQYF. V is TRBV7-9 and J is TRBJ2-7, with 8 nucleotides matching TRBD2. V shed 2 bases, J shed 3 bases, and the junction held 15 bases outside the gene matches. Germline CDR1 and CDR2: SEHNR and FQNEAQ (reference sequence). The CDR3 has 18 amino acids. The full variable domain, in which reference TRBV7-9 and TRBJ2-7 provide the parts outside the CDR3, is DTGVSQNPRHKITKRGQNVTFRCDPISEHNRLYWYRQTLGQGPEFLTYFQNEAQLEKSRLLSDRFSAERPKGSFSTLEIQRTEQGDSAMYLCASSLFSLTREANYEQYFGPGTRLTVT.

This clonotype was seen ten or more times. CDR3 bases: TGCAGGCTTCGAGGGGCAGGGAACACTGAAGCTTTCTTT. Residues: CRLRGAGNTEAFF. The chain uses TRBV20-1 and TRBJ1-1; the D gene is possibly TRBD1 (5 bases). Germline assignment: CDR1 DFQATT and CDR2 SNEGSKA (reference sequence). There are 13 residues in the CDR3.

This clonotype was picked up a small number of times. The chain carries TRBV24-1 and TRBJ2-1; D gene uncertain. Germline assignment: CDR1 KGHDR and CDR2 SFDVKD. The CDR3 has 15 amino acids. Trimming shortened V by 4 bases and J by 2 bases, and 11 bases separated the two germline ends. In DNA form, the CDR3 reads TGTGCCACCAGTGACTCCATGCGGACCTACAATGAGCAGTTCTTC. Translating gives CATSDSMRTYNEQFF.

The CDR3 DNA sequence: TGTGCCACCAGCAGCCAAGTTTGGGCTAACTATGGCTACACCTTC. It codes for CATSSQVWANYGYTF. The chain uses TRBV15 and TRBJ1-2; D unresolved. V lost 3 bases and J 0 bases, leaving 11 bases between the germline ends. This CDR3 contains 15 residues. Germline V gene sequence: CDR1 LNHNV, CDR2 YYDKDF (reference sequence).

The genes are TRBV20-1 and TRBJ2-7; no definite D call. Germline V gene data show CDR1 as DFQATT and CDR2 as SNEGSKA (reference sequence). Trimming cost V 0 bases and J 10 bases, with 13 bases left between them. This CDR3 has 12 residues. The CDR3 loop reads CSARDPDYNQYF. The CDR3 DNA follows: TGCAGTGCTAGAGATCCAGATTACAATCAGTACTTC.

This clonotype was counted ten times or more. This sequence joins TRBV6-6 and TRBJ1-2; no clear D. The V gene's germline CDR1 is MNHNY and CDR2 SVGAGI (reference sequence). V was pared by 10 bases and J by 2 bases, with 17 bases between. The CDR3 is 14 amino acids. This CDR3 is CATLRRTENYGYTF. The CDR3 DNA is TGTGCCACCCTACGAAGGACCGAAAACTATGGCTACACCTTC.

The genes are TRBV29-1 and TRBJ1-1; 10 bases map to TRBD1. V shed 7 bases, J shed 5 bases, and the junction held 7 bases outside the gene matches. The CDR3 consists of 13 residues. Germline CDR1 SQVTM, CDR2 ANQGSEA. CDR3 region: CSAWTGGGTEAFF. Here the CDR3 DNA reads TGCAGCGCTTGGACAGGGGGTGGAACTGAAGCTTTCTTT. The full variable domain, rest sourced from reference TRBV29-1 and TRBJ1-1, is SAVISQKPSRDICQRGTSLTIQCQVDSQVTMMFWYRQQPGQSLTLIATANQGSEATYESGFVIDKFPISRPNLTFSTLTVSNMSPEDSSIYLCSAWTGGGTEAFFGQGTRLTVV.

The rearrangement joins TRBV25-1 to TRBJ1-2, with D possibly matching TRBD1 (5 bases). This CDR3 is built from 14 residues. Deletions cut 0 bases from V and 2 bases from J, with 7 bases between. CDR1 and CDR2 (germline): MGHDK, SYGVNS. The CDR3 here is CASSEYGGNYGYTF. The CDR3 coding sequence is TGTGCCAGCAGTGAATACGGGGGGAACTATGGCTACACCTTC.

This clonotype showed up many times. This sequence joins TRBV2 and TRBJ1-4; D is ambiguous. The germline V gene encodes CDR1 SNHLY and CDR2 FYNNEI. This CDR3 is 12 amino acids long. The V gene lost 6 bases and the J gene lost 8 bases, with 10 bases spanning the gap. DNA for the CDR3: TGTGCCAGCAGGTCCGACGGAGAAAAACTGTTTTTT. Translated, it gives CASRSDGEKLFF.

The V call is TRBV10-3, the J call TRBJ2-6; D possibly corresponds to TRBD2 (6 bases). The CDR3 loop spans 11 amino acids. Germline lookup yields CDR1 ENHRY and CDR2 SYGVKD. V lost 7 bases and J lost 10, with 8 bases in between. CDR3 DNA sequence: TGTGCCATCACCGGGACTAACGTCCTGACTTTC. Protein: CAITGTNVLTF.

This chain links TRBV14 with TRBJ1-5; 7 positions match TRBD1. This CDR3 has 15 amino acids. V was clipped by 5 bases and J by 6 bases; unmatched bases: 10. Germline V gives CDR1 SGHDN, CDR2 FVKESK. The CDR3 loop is CASSLGVRGGQPQHF. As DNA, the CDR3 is TGTGCCAGCAGCTTAGGAGTCAGGGGGGGTCAGCCCCAGCATTTT.